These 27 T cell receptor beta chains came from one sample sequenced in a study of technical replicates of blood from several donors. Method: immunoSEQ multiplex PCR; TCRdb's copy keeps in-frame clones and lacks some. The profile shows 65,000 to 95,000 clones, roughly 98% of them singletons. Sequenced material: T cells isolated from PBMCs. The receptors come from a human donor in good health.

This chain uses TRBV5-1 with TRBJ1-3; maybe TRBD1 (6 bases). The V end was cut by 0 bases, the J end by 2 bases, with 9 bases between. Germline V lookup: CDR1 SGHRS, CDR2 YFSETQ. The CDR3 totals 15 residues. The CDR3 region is CASSLAGVAGNTIYF. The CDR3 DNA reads TGCGCCAGCAGCTTGGCAGGGGTGGCTGGAAACACCATATATTTT.

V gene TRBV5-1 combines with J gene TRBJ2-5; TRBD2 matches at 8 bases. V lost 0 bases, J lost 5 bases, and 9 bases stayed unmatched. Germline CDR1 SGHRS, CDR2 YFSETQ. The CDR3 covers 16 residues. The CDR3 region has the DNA TGCGCCAGCAGCTTGGCCGCGGTAGCGGGGATGGAGACCCAGTACTTC. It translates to CASSLAAVAGMETQYF.

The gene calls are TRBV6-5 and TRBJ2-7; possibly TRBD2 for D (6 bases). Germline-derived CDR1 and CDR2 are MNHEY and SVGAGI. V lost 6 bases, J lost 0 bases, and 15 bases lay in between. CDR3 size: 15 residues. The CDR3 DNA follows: TGTGCCAGCAGGAGAGGCGGGGTGAGCTCCTACGAGCAGTACTTC. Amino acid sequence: CASRRGGVSSYEQYF.

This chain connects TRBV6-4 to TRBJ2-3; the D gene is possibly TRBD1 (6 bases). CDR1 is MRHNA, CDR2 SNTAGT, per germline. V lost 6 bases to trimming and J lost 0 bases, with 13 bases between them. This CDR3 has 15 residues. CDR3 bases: TGTGCCAGCAGAAACCGGGACACTAGCACAGATACGCAGTATTTT. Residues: CASRNRDTSTDTQYF.

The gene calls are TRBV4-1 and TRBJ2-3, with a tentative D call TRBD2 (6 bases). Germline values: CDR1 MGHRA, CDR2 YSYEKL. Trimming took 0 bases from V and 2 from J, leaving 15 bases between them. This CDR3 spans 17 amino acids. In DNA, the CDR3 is TGCGCCAGCAGCCAAGAGAATTCGGGGGTAGACACAGATACGCAGTATTTT. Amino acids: CASSQENSGVDTDTQYF.

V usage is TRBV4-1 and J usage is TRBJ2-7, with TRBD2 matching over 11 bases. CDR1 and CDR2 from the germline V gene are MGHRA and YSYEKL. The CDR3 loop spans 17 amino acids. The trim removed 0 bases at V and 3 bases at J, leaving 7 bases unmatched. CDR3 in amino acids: CASSQEGPGTSGYEQYF. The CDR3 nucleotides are TGCGCCAGCAGCCAAGAAGGGCCCGGGACTAGCGGCTACGAGCAGTACTTC.

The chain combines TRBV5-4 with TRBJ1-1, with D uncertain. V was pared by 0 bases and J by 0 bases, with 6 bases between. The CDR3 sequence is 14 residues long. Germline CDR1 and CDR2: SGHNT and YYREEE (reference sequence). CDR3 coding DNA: TGTGCCAGCAGCTTGGATCGGGTGAACACTGAAGCTTTCTTT. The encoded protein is CASSLDRVNTEAFF.

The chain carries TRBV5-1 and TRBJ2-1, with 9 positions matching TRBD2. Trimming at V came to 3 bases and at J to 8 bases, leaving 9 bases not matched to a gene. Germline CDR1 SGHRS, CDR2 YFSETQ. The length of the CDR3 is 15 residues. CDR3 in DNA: TGCGCCAGCAGCTCGCTAGCGGGGCCGGTGGATGAGCAGTTCTTC. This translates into CASSSLAGPVDEQFF.

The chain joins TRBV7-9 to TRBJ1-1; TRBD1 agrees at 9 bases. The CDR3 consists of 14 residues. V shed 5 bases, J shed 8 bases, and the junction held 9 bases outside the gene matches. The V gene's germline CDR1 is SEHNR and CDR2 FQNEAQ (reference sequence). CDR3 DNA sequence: TGTGCCAGCAGCCGGGACAGGGAAGGACCAGAAGCTTTCTTT. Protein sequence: CASSRDREGPEAFF.

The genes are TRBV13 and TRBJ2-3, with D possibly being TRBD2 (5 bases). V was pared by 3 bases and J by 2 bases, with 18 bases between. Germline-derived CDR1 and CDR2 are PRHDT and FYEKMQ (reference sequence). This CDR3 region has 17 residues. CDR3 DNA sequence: TGTGCCAGCAGCTTCCCCAGGACTCGCCCTTTCACAGATACGCAGTATTTT. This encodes CASSFPRTRPFTDTQYF. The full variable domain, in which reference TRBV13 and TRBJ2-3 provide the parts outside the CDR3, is AAGVIQSPRHLIKEKRETATLKCYPIPRHDTVYWYQQGPGQDPQFLISFYEKMQSDKGSIPDRFSAQQFSDYHSELNMSSLELGDSALYFCASSFPRTRPFTDTQYFGPGTRLTVL.

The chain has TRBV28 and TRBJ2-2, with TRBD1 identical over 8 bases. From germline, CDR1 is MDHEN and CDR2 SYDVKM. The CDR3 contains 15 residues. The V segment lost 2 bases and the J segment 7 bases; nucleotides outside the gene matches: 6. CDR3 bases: TGTGCCAGCAGTTTACGACAGGGGAGTGGCGGGGAGCTGTTTTTT. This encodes CASSLRQGSGGELFF.

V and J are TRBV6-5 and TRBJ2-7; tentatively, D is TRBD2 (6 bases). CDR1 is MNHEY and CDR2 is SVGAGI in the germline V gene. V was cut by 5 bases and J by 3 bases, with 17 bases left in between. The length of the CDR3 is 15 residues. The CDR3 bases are TGTGCCAGCAGTAAATATAGCGGAGGATTCTACGAGCAGTACTTC. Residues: CASSKYSGGFYEQYF.

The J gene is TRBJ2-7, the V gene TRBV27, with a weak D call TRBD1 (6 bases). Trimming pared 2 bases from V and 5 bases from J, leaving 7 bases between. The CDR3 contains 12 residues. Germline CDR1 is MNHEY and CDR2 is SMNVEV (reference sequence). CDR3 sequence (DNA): TGTGCCAGCAGTTTAAAGGGGGACGAGCAGTACTTC. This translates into CASSLKGDEQYF.

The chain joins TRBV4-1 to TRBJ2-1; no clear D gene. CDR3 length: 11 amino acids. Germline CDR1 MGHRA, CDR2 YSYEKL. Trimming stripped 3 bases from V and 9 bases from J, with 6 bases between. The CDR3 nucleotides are TGCGCCAGCAGCCAGGCCTCTGAGCAGTTCTTC. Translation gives CASSQASEQFF.

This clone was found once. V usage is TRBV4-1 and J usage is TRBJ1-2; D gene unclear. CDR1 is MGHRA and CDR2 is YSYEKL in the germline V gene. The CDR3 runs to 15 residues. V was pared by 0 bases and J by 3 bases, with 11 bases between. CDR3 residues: CASSQDPAGYYGYTF. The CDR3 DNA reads TGCGCCAGCAGCCAAGATCCCGCAGGATACTATGGCTACACCTTC.

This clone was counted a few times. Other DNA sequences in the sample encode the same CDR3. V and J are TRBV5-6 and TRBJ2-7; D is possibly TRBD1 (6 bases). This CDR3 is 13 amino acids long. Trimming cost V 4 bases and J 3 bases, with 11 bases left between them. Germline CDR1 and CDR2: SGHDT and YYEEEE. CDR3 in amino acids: CASSPTGSYEQYF. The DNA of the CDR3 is TGTGCCAGCAGCCCGACAGGTAGCTACGAGCAGTACTTC.

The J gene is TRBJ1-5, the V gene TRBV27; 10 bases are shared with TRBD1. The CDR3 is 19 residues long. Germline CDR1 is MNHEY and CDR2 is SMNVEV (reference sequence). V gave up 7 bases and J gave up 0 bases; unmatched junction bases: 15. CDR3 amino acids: CASTPTGTGVCCSNQPQHF. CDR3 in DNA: TGTGCCAGCACCCCCACCGGGACAGGGGTCTGTTGTAGCAATCAGCCCCAGCATTTT.

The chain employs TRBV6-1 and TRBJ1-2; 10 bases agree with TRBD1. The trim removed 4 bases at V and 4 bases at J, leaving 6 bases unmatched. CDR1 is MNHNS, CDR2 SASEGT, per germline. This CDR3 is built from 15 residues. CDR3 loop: CASSAGQGLTYGYTF. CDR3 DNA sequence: TGTGCCAGCAGTGCGGGACAGGGGTTAACCTATGGCTACACCTTC.

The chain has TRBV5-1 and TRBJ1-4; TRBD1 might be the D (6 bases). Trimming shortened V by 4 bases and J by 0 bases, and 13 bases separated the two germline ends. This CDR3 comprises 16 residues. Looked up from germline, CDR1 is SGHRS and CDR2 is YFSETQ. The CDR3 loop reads CASSQNSGATNEKLFF. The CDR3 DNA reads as TGCGCCAGCAGCCAAAACTCAGGGGCAACTAATGAAAAACTGTTTTTT.

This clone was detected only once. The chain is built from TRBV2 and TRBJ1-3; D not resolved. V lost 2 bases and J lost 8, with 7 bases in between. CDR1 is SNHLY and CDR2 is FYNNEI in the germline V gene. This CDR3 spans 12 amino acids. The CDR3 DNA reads TGTGCCAGCAGTGAATACGGAGACACCATATATTTT. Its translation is CASSEYGDTIYF.

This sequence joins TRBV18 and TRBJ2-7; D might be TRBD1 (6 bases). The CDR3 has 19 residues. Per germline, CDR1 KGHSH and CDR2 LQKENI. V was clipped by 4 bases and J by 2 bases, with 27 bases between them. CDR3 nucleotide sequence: TGTGCCAGCTCACGCCTAATCAACTTGGACAGAGAGCGGACCTACGAGCAGTACTTC. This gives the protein CASSRLINLDRERTYEQYF.

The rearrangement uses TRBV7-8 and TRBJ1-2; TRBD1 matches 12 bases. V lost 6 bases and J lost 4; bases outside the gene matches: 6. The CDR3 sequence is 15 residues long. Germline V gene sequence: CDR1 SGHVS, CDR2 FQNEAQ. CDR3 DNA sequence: TGTGCCAGCAGTTACCGGGACAGGGGGCTCTATGGCTACACCTTC. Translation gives CASSYRDRGLYGYTF.

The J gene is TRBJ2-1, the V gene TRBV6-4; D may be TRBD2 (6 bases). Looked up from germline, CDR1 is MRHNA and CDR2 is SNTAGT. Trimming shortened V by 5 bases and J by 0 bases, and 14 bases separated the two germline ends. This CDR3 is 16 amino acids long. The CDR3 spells CASSPLAASSYNEQFF. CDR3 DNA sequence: TGTGCCAGCAGTCCTTTAGCGGCTAGCTCCTACAATGAGCAGTTCTTC.

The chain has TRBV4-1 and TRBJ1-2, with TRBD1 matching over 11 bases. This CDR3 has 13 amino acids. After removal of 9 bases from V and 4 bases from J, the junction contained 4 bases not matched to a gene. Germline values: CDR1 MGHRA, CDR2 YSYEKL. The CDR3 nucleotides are TGCGCCAGTCGAGGGACAGGGGGCTATGGCTACACCTTC. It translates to CASRGTGGYGYTF.

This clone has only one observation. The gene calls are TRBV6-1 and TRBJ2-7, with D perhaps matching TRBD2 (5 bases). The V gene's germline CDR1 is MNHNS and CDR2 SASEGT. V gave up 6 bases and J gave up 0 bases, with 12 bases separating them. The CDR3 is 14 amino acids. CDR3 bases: TGTGCCAGCAGCCCCGGACTCAGCTCCTACGAGCAGTACTTC. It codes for CASSPGLSSYEQYF.

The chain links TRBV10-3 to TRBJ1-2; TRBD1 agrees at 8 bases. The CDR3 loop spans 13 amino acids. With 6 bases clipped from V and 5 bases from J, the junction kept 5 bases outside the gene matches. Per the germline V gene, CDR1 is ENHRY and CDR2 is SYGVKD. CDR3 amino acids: CAIRGTGFYGYTF. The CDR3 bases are TGTGCCATCAGGGGGACAGGTTTTTATGGCTACACCTTC.

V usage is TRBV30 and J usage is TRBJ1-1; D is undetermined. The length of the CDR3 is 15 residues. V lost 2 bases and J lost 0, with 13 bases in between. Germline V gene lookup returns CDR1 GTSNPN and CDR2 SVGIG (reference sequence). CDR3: CAWSTDSLMNTEAFF. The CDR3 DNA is TGTGCCTGGAGTACGGACTCCTTAATGAACACTGAAGCTTTCTTT.